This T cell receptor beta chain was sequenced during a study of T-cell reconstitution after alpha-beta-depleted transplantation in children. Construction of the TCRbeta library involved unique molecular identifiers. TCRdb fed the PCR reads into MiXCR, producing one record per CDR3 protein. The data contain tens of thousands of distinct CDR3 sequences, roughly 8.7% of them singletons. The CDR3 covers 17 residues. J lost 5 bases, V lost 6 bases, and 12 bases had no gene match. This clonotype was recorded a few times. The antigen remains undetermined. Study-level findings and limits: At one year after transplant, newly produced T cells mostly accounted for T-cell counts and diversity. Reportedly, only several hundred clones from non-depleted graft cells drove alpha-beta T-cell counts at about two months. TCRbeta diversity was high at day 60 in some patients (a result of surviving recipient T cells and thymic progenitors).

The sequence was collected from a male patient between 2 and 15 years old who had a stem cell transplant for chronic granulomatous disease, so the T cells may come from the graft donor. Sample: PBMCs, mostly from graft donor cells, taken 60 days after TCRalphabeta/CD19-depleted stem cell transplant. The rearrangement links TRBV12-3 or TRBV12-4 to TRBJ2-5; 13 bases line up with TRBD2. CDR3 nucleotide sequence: TGTGCCAGCAGCTTACGACTAGCGGGGGGAATCGGGGAGACCCAGTACTTC. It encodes CASSLRLAGGIGETQYF.